The 11 T cell receptor beta chains below all came from one sample that was sequenced in a study of CD8+ T cells in alopecia areata. cDNA reverse transcribed from extracted RNA served as the sequencing template. Data came from immunoSEQ multiplex PCR; TCRdb stores just in-frame clones and leaves some out. The table shows 150,000 to 180,000 clones, with around half occurring only once. The input for sequencing was CD8+ T cells sorted from blood, taken at week 0. The receptors here all came from a human donor with alopecia areata.

The chain combines TRBV15 with TRBJ1-2; 12 positions match TRBD1. This CDR3 has 15 amino acids. The junction had 1 base not matched to a gene; V was cut back by 5 bases and J by 0 bases. Germline V gene data show CDR1 as LNHNV and CDR2 as YYDKDF (reference sequence). The CDR3 DNA follows: TGTGCCACCAGCGGGGACAGGGGGCCTAACTATGGCTACACCTTC. It is translated as CATSGDRGPNYGYTF.

This clone turned up a few times. The chain combines TRBV29-1 with TRBJ2-7; D gene ambiguous. V lost 5 bases and J 1 base, leaving 6 bases between the germline ends. The germline V gene encodes CDR1 SQVTM and CDR2 ANQGSEA. The CDR3 sequence is 11 residues long. The CDR3 protein is CSVFKSYEQYF. CDR3 bases: TGCAGCGTTTTTAAATCCTACGAGCAGTACTTC.

The chain carries TRBV15 and TRBJ1-5; perhaps TRBD1 as D (6 bases). Trimming stripped 5 bases from V and 5 bases from J, with 16 bases between. Germline assignment: CDR1 LNHNV and CDR2 YYDKDF (reference sequence). The CDR3 is made up of 15 amino acids. In nucleotides, the CDR3 is TGTGCCACCAGCGACAGGTTAGGGGCTTATCAGCCCCAGCATTTT. The encoded protein is CATSDRLGAYQPQHF.

DNA for the CDR3: TGTGCCAGCAGCTCAAGGACAGGGCGGAATACGCAGTATTTT. Its translation: CASSSRTGRNTQYF. The rearrangement joins TRBV7-9 to TRBJ2-3; 8 nucleotides agree with TRBD1. With V trimmed by 4 bases and J by 7 bases, 7 bases remained unmatched. Germline values: CDR1 SEHNR, CDR2 FQNEAQ (reference sequence). CDR3 size: 14 residues.

V usage is TRBV15 and J usage is TRBJ2-7; 7 nucleotides align to TRBD1. After removal of 8 bases from V and 2 bases from J, the junction contained 12 bases not matched to a gene. Germline CDR1 LNHNV, CDR2 YYDKDF (reference sequence). The CDR3 extends over 15 amino acids. CDR3 sequence (DNA): TGTGCCACCTCCGAGGGTATAGACAGGGCCTACGAGCAGTACTTC. It translates to CATSEGIDRAYEQYF.

This clone came up a few times. The rearrangement uses TRBV27 and TRBJ2-7; D remains ambiguous. This CDR3 has 15 amino acids. Deletions cut 2 bases from V and 5 bases from J, with 16 bases between. Germline V gives CDR1 MNHEY, CDR2 SMNVEV (reference sequence). DNA of the CDR3: TGTGCCAGCAGTTTAAACCCCGGACGGACCCACGAGCAGTACTTC. This encodes CASSLNPGRTHEQYF.

The J gene is TRBJ2-2, the V gene TRBV5-6, with 7 bases matching TRBD1. Trimming at V came to 3 bases and at J to 6 bases, leaving 8 bases not matched to a gene. There are 15 residues in the CDR3. In germline, CDR1 is SGHDT, CDR2 YYEEEE. The CDR3 nucleotides read TGTGCCAGCAGCTCCCTGACAGGGAAGCCCGGGGAGCTGTTTTTT. Its protein is CASSSLTGKPGELFF.

This clone was seen only a few times. The chain couples TRBV5-1 to TRBJ1-1, with a possible D match to TRBD1 (5 bases). V gave up 5 bases and J gave up 0 bases, with 23 bases separating them. CDR3 length: 18 residues. Per the germline V gene, CDR1 is SGHRS and CDR2 is YFSETQ. CDR3 coding DNA: TGCGCCAGCAGGAAAAAATCTCGGGGACCCCTAATGAACACTGAAGCTTTCTTT. It specifies CASRKKSRGPLMNTEAFF.

Only a few counts were recorded for this clone. This sequence joins TRBV29-1 and TRBJ2-7, with TRBD1 matching over 9 bases. Germline assignment: CDR1 SQVTM and CDR2 ANQGSEA. Trimming took 7 bases from V and 3 from J; bases not matched to a gene: 4. This CDR3 spans 12 amino acids. The CDR3 loop is CSAGTGRYEQYF. Written as DNA, the CDR3 is TGCAGCGCCGGGACAGGGCGCTACGAGCAGTACTTC.

The chain is built from TRBV5-6 and TRBJ1-2, with a possible D match to TRBD1 (5 bases). Per germline, CDR1 SGHDT and CDR2 YYEEEE. With 5 bases removed from V and 8 bases from J, the gap between germline ends came to 10 bases. The CDR3 runs to 11 residues. The CDR3 nucleotides are TGTGCCAGCAGTTCAGGGATCGGCTACACCTTC. Its translation is CASSSGIGYTF.

The chain links TRBV13 to TRBJ2-7; D gene uncertain. The germline gives CDR1 PRHDT, CDR2 FYEKMQ (reference sequence). Trimming removed 4 bases from V and 5 bases from J, with 15 bases in between. The CDR3 sequence is 14 residues long. CDR3 DNA: TGTGCCAGCAGCTCTGGTGGGAACCTTAACGAGCAGTACTTC. Translation: CASSSGGNLNEQYF.